A selection of T cell receptor beta chains follows, all from one sample in a study of T-cell reconstitution after alpha-beta-depleted transplantation in children. One entry per CDR3 protein, called by TCRdb with MiXCR from the PCR reads. The table records approximately 500,000 distinct CDR3 sequences, roughly a tenth of them present only once. The sample was PBMCs, taken before TCRalphabeta/CD19-depleted stem cell transplant. The receptors stem from a child aged 2-15 years with inherited bone marrow failure, due to receive a stem cell transplant. Each CDR3 is given with its conserved first and last residue. A D gene is named only where the DNA matches it firmly. Some rows mark clone size as missing; the rest say once, few, many or name a class of expanded clone.

v_call,clone_size,d_call,j_call,cdr3_length,cdr3_aa,cdr3_nt
TRBV19,many,.,TRBJ2-3,15,CASKVAGLVTDTQYF,TGTGCCAGTAAGGTGGCGGGACTGGTCACAGATACGCAGTATTTT
TRBV3-1,few,TRBD1,TRBJ1-2,18,CASSRPLHQTGRLGGYTF,TGTGCCAGCAGCCGCCCTCTCCATCAGACAGGGAGACTGGGTGGCTACACCTTC
TRBV6-5,.,.,TRBJ2-1,12,CASSYPGGEQFF,TGTGCCAGCAGTTACCCCGGCGGGGAGCAGTTCTTC
TRBV29-1,many,TRBD1,TRBJ1-1,13,CSAGGQVRSGAFF,TGCAGCGCCGGAGGACAGGTGAGGAGCGGAGCTTTCTTT
TRBV4-3,many,TRBD2,TRBJ2-3,15,CASSPTGGYTDTQYF,TGCGCCAGCAGCCCCACCGGGGGGTACACAGATACGCAGTATTTT
TRBV5-1,many,.,TRBJ1-2,15,CASSLGTADNYGYTF,TGCGCCAGCAGCTTGGGAACAGCCGACAACTATGGCTACACCTTC
TRBV7-9,many,.,TRBJ2-1,12,CASSDPLGEQFF,TGTGCCAGCAGCGACCCCCTGGGTGAGCAGTTCTTC
TRBV20-1,many,TRBD2,TRBJ2-2,13,CSAAGLVPGELFF,TGCAGTGCTGCCGGACTAGTTCCCGGGGAGCTGTTTTTT
TRBV20-1,many,TRBD2,TRBJ2-1,13,CSTIQRESNEQFF,TGCAGTACAATCCAGCGGGAGTCTAATGAGCAGTTCTTC
TRBV5-5,many,.,TRBJ2-7,14,CASSLPRTTYEQYF,TGTGCCAGCAGCTTGCCCAGGACAACCTACGAGCAGTACTTC
TRBV3-1,many,TRBD2,TRBJ2-5,16,CASSQGLAGYQETQYF,TGTGCCAGCAGCCAAGGATTAGCGGGTTACCAAGAGACCCAGTACTTC
TRBV29-1,many,.,TRBJ2-7,14,CSVVAQDRYYEQYF,TGCAGCGTTGTTGCTCAGGACAGATACTACGAGCAGTACTTC
TRBV11-1,few,TRBD2,TRBJ2-1,15,CASSLIAGIYNEQFF,TGTGCCAGCAGCCTCATAGCGGGGATCTACAATGAGCAGTTCTTC
TRBV28,many,TRBD1,TRBJ1-1,13,CASRLGTGSEAFF,TGTGCCAGCCGGTTAGGGACAGGGTCTGAAGCTTTCTTT
TRBV7-9,.,.,TRBJ2-2,15,CASSLPRQYTGELFF,TGTGCCAGCAGCTTACCTAGACAGTACACCGGGGAGCTGTTTTTT
TRBV27,many,TRBD2,TRBJ2-1,14,CASSAGTSTNEQFF,TGTGCCAGCAGTGCCGGGACTAGCACGAATGAGCAGTTCTTC
TRBV10-3,many,.,TRBJ2-7,14,CAISDGGVPYEQYF,TGTGCCATCAGTGATGGGGGAGTCCCCTACGAGCAGTACTTC
TRBV5-1,many,.,TRBJ2-1,15,CASSLAESSYNEQFF,TGCGCCAGCAGCTTGGCGGAGAGCTCCTACAATGAGCAGTTCTTC
TRBV24-1,many,TRBD2,TRBJ2-1,15,CATQDPGLAANEQFF,TGTGCCACCCAGGACCCGGGACTAGCGGCCAATGAGCAGTTCTTC
TRBV11-2,.,.,TRBJ1-1,13,CASSFIVEVGAFF,TGTGCCAGCAGCTTTATTGTGGAGGTCGGAGCTTTCTTT
TRBV6-5,once,.,TRBJ1-5,16,CASSYSGPYSNQPQHF,TGTGCCAGCAGTTACTCCGGGCCCTATAGCAATCAGCCCCAGCATTTT
TRBV6-2/TRBV6-3,.,.,TRBJ2-7,13,CASSGLARREQYF,TGTGCCAGCAGCGGTTTAGCTCGTCGGGAGCAGTACTTC
TRBV24-1,many,.,TRBJ2-6,14,CATSDIMLGNVLTF,TGTGCCACCAGTGACATAATGTTGGGCAACGTCCTGACTTTC
TRBV29-1,many,TRBD2,TRBJ2-2,13,CSVELAGTGELFF,TGCAGCGTTGAGCTAGCGGGGACCGGGGAGCTGTTTTTT
TRBV20-1,many,.,TRBJ2-2,15,CSAREIRANTGELFF,TGCAGTGCTAGAGAAATTAGGGCAAACACCGGGGAGCTGTTTTTT
TRBV7-2,few,.,TRBJ1-1,15,CASSLAPGMNTEAFF,TGTGCCAGCAGCTTAGCCCCAGGGATGAACACTGAAGCTTTCTTT
TRBV11-2,few,.,TRBJ1-3,17,CASSLEGSDGLGNTIYF,TGTGCCAGCAGCTTAGAGGGAAGTGACGGGTTGGGAAACACCATATATTTT
TRBV12-3/TRBV12-4,many,.,TRBJ2-3,15,CASTAGTYGTDTQYF,TGTGCCAGCACCGCCGGGACCTACGGCACAGATACGCAGTATTTT
TRBV19,.,TRBD2,TRBJ2-7,14,CASSIRGLAYEQYF,TGTGCCAGTAGTATCCGGGGACTAGCCTACGAGCAGTACTTC
TRBV6-1,many,TRBD2,TRBJ2-1,18,CASRTTFPGLAGGIGQFF,TGTGCCAGCAGGACTACATTTCCGGGACTAGCGGGAGGAATTGGGCAGTTCTTC
TRBV30,many,.,TRBJ1-3,15,CAWSVVEDPGNTIYF,TGTGCCTGGAGTGTCGTGGAGGACCCTGGAAACACCATATATTTT
TRBV6-1,many,.,TRBJ1-4,13,CASSRLTNEKLFF,TGTGCCAGCAGTAGACTGACTAATGAAAAACTGTTTTTT
TRBV29-1,.,TRBD2,TRBJ2-7,11,CSVASGSEQYF,TGCAGCGTTGCTAGCGGGAGCGAGCAGTACTTC
TRBV29-1,many,TRBD1,TRBJ2-7,13,CSVPGTVSYEQYF,TGCAGCGTCCCCGGGACAGTCTCCTACGAGCAGTACTTC
TRBV9,many,.,TRBJ2-5,18,CASSVAVGDGTREETQYF,TGTGCCAGCAGCGTAGCAGTCGGAGACGGGACTCGGGAGGAGACCCAGTACTTC
TRBV7-9,many,.,TRBJ1-1,12,CASSLVAAGAFF,TGTGCCAGCAGCTTAGTGGCCGCGGGAGCTTTCTTT
TRBV28,many,TRBD1,TRBJ1-1,14,CASSSPTGRLEAFF,TGTGCCAGCAGTTCCCCGACAGGGAGGCTTGAAGCTTTCTTT
TRBV20-1,few,TRBD2,TRBJ2-1,15,CSAREKTSGSNEQFF,TGCAGTGCTAGAGAAAAGACTAGCGGGAGTAATGAGCAGTTCTTC
TRBV27,many,.,TRBJ2-1,12,CATRPGPREQFF,TGTGCCACCCGCCCGGGGCCCAGAGAGCAGTTCTTC
TRBV20-1,many,.,TRBJ2-1,14,CSARDRVAYNEQFF,TGCAGTGCTAGAGACCGGGTGGCCTACAATGAGCAGTTCTTC
TRBV7-6,many,.,TRBJ2-3,14,CASSLESSTDTQYF,TGTGCCAGCAGCTTAGAAAGCAGCACAGATACGCAGTATTTT
TRBV12-3/TRBV12-4,many,.,TRBJ2-2,15,CASSRQGMSTGELFF,TGTGCCAGCAGTAGGCAGGGGATGAGCACCGGGGAGCTGTTTTTT
TRBV12-3/TRBV12-4,many,TRBD2,TRBJ2-1,15,CASSYSGDGYNEQFF,TGTGCCAGCAGTTACAGCGGGGATGGCTACAATGAGCAGTTCTTC
TRBV2,many,TRBD2,TRBJ2-7,15,CASSVRGVSGDEQYF,TGTGCCAGCAGTGTGCGGGGGGTTAGCGGAGACGAGCAGTACTTC
TRBV29-1,few,.,TRBJ2-3,12,CSVRTSTDTQYF,TGCAGCGTTCGGACTAGCACAGATACGCAGTATTTT
TRBV5-6,many,.,TRBJ2-7,15,CASSLEARGLDEQYF,TGTGCCAGCAGCTTGGAAGCCCGGGGCCTTGACGAGCAGTACTTC
TRBV28,many,TRBD1,TRBJ2-1,15,CASRGTGTIYNEQFF,TGTGCCAGCAGGGGGACAGGGACTATTTACAATGAGCAGTTCTTC
TRBV5-1,.,.,TRBJ2-5,13,CASSLRDSETQYF,TGCGCCAGCAGCTTGAGGGACTCTGAGACCCAGTACTTC
TRBV15,few,.,TRBJ2-1,14,CATSSLASTNEQFF,TGTGCCACCAGCAGTTTGGCTAGCACCAATGAGCAGTTCTTC
TRBV5-6,many,.,TRBJ2-1,13,CASSWDRNNEQFF,TGTGCCAGCAGCTGGGATAGGAACAATGAGCAGTTCTTC
TRBV7-6,.,.,TRBJ1-1,13,CASSSGPQGEAFF,TGTGCCAGCAGCTCGGGGCCGCAGGGGGAAGCTTTCTTT
TRBV18,.,.,TRBJ1-2,13,CASSPPSSYGYTF,TGTGCCAGCTCACCCCCGTCCTCTTATGGCTACACCTTC
TRBV20-1,few,.,TRBJ1-2,13,CSAPREENYGYTF,TGCAGTGCTCCCCGGGAGGAAAACTATGGCTACACCTTC
TRBV6-1,many,TRBD1,TRBJ1-1,15,CASTLGTGMNTEAFF,TGTGCCAGCACCCTCGGGACAGGTATGAACACTGAAGCTTTCTTT